This T cell receptor (beta chain) was obtained from a study of OX40 agonist ivuxolimab in advanced cancers. In the study overall: Patients receiving dose escalation had hepatocellular carcinoma, melanoma, renal cell or head and neck cancer. Enrollees could have had prior anti-PD-1, anti-PD-L1 or anti-CTLA-4 therapy, which more than 30% had received. Findings and caveats of the study: Circulating CD4+ and CD8+ T cells showed clonal expansion by week 6 at 0.1 to 3.0 mg/kg.

CDR1 is SGHTA, CDR2 FQGTGA, per germline. Trimming pared 1 base from V and 8 bases from J, leaving 15 bases between. This CDR3 has 15 amino acids. Points on this clone: No antigen is known for it.

Repertoires were generated with immunoSEQ multiplex PCR, while TCRdb's copy carries only in-frame clones and drops some. The sample has about 53,000 clones; around 82% are singletons. The TCR sequence derives from an adult with an advanced solid tumor such as melanoma, head and neck, liver or kidney cancer. Sequencing used CD4+ or CD8+ T cells sorted from blood, obtained in a trial of the OX40 agonist ivuxolimab. This sequence joins TRBV7-3 and TRBJ2-1, with a possible D match to TRBD2 (5 bases). The CDR3 nucleotides read TGTGCCAGCAGCTTAATAAGGCTTGGGAGCCATGAGCAGTTCTTC. Translating it yields CASSLIRLGSHEQFF.